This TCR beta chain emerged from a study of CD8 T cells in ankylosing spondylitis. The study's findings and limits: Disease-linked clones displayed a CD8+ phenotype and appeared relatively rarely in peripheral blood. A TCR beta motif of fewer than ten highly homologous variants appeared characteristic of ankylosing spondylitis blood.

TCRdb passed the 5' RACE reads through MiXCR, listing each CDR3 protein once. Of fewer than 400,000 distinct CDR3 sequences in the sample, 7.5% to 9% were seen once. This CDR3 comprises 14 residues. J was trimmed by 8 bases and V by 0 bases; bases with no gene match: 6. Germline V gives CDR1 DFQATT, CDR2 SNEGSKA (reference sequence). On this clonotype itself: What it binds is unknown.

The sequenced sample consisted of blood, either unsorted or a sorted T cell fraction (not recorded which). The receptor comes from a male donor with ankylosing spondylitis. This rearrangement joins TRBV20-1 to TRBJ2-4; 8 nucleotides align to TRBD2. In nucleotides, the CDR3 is TGCAGTGCTAGAGATTCGGACGGGAGGGACATTCAGTACTTC. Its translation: CSARDSDGRDIQYF.